The present T cell receptor beta chain was sequenced within a study of T cells in women clearing cervical HPV infection. Study-level background: With HLA typing for only a few women, HLA confounding remains possible.

Data came from immunoSEQ multiplex PCR; TCRdb stores just in-frame clones and leaves some out. Here the sample table reports tens of thousands of clones. Germline loops: CDR1 LNHDA, CDR2 SQIVND (reference sequence). The CDR3 has 15 residues. Unmatched junction bases numbered 11, after V lost 10 bases and J lost 0 bases. Cervical HPV DNA detected by MY09/MY11 PCR, typed by dot-blot. Note on this clone: The read terminates 3 residues ahead of where the CDR3 ends, so the germline J gene completes it.

This TCR was recovered from a woman aged 18-70 years with a cervical HPV16 infection that either progressed to CIN3+ or cleared (not recorded which). The V call is TRBV19, the J call TRBJ2-7; 8 bases map to TRBD2. The sequencing input was blood buffy coat. The CDR3 DNA, read in part, is TGTGCCACCCGGGGGGGGACACCGAGCTCCTACGAG. Amino acid sequence: CATRGGTPSSYE. The CDR3 reads in full as CATRGGTPSSYEQYF.